Many counts were recorded for the clone carrying this T cell receptor (beta chain). RNA served as the template for amplifying TCR beta CDR3 regions. Second-round multiplex PCR followed a first-round RT-PCR using HTBI primers. MiXCR was run by TCRdb on the multiplex PCR reads, yielding one entry per CDR3 protein. The sample lists approximately 330,000 distinct CDR3 sequences; roughly a sixth were seen once. These data come from a study of Graves' ophthalmopathy and Graves' hyperthyroidism. Germline loops: CDR1 ENHRY, CDR2 SYGVKD. CDR3 size: 13 residues. V lost 2 bases, J lost 8 bases, and 2 bases stayed unmatched.

The source is an adult man with Graves' ophthalmopathy. Sequencing used peripheral blood. V usage is TRBV10-3 and J usage is TRBJ2-2; 7 positions agree with TRBD1. The CDR3 loop is CAISEDRVGELFF. In DNA form, the CDR3 reads TGTGCCATCAGTGAGGACAGGGTAGGGGAGCTGTTTTTT.